This TCR beta chain derives from a study of cytomegalovirus exposure and HLA in healthy donors. The germline CDR1 and CDR2 sequences are SEHNR and FQNEAQ (reference sequence). V was clipped by 4 bases and J by 5 bases; unmatched bases: 17. The CDR3 spans 17 residues. Produced via immunoSEQ multiplex PCR; TCRdb's table is partial and in-frame only. The sample gives under 200,000 clones, roughly 90% of which show up once; 5.7% is in the top ten. The specimen was PBMCs. The rearrangement links TRBV7-9 to TRBJ2-7; the match to TRBD1 covers 7 bases. This receptor was identified in a woman under 40 in good health and CMV-seronegative. This CDR3 is CASSSPRDPGQRNEQYF. The CDR3 DNA sequence: TGTGCCAGCAGCTCCCCCCGGGACCCGGGACAGCGGAACGAGCAGTACTTC.